The 2 T cell receptor beta chains in this list originate from one sample, sequenced in a study of T cell responses to AZD1222 COVID-19 vaccine (TCRdb year 2021). Libraries were prepared through the immunoSEQ multiplex PCR assay. This is the immuneACCESS table as TCRdb keeps it, with only in-frame sequences that have V and J called. A part of the clones is gone; compared with another copy, unresolved V genes explain less than half, and the rest is unexplained. Counted in this sample were about 160,000 clones; 85% to 95% of them appeared once. The ten largest account for roughly 0.9% of the sample. The time point label, as the study defines it: baseline before first vaccination. The material was peripheral blood, obtained on day 0 of AZD1222 vaccination. Receptors were obtained from an adult in good health.

V and J are TRBV29-1 and TRBJ2-7; D remains ambiguous. The CDR3 totals 14 residues. Germline-derived CDR1 and CDR2 are SQVTM and ANQGSEA. The ends were cut back, 1 base at V and 6 bases at J, with 16 bases in the middle. The DNA of the CDR3 is TGCAGCGTTGAAGGAGCCCAAAGCAGGAGCGAGCAGTACTTC. Protein sequence: CSVEGAQSRSEQYF.

The rearrangement joins TRBV6-4 to TRBJ2-7; 11 positions agree with TRBD2. The V gene's germline CDR1 is MRHNA and CDR2 SNTAGT. V lost 8 bases and J lost 5; bases outside the gene matches: 8. This CDR3 is built from 14 residues. This CDR3 is CASPSGGLGHEQYF. CDR3 nucleotide sequence: TGTGCCAGCCCTAGCGGGGGGTTAGGCCACGAGCAGTACTTC.